These 21 T cell receptor beta chains came from one sample sequenced in a study of long-term antiretroviral therapy in people with HIV. immunoSEQ v3.0 was run at survey level. Data came from immunoSEQ multiplex PCR; TCRdb stores just in-frame clones and leaves some out. Here the sample spans tens of thousands of clones, roughly four fifths being singletons. This specimen consisted of unsorted PBMCs, obtained 0.5 years before starting antiretroviral therapy. These receptors all stem from a middle-aged man with HIV.

The genes are TRBV5-4 and TRBJ1-1; D is ambiguous. Looked up from germline, CDR1 is SGHNT and CDR2 is YYREEE (reference sequence). CDR3 size: 14 residues. The germline V and J ends were trimmed by 4 bases and 1 base, with 11 bases remaining between them. CDR3 protein: CASSIWTANTEAFF. The DNA of the CDR3 is TGTGCCAGCAGCATCTGGACCGCGAACACTGAAGCTTTCTTT.

The V gene is TRBV5-1, the J gene TRBJ1-4; TRBD1 aligns across 10 bases. Unmatched junction bases numbered 8, after V lost 7 bases and J lost 8 bases. The CDR3 extends over 14 amino acids. Germline CDR1 reads SGHRS; CDR2 reads YFSETQ. This chain's CDR3 is CASRSGTGDEKLFF. CDR3 in DNA: TGCGCCAGCCGGAGCGGGACAGGGGACGAAAAACTGTTTTTT.

This chain joins TRBV5-1 and TRBJ2-7; maybe TRBD2 (7 bases). Germline V gene lookup returns CDR1 SGHRS and CDR2 YFSETQ. Trimming left V 3 bases short and J 3 bases short, with 16 bases between. There are 15 residues in the CDR3. CDR3 sequence reads: CASSWLPGGFYEQYF. CDR3 DNA sequence: TGCGCCAGCAGCTGGCTACCGGGGGGCTTCTACGAGCAGTACTTC.

The V and J genes are TRBV6-5 and TRBJ2-1, with TRBD2 matching over 8 bases. CDR1 and CDR2 from the germline V gene are MNHEY and SVGAGI. V shed 7 bases, J shed 8 bases, and the junction held 13 bases outside the gene matches. The CDR3 length is 15 residues. CDR3 coding DNA: TGTGCCAGCATTCCGGGGGGGGCACTGGGCGATGAGCAGTTCTTC. This gives the protein CASIPGGALGDEQFF.

This chain joins TRBV11-3 and TRBJ2-1; possibly TRBD2 for D (6 bases). This CDR3 contains 13 residues. Germline V lookup: CDR1 SGHNT, CDR2 YENEEA. Trimming cost V 4 bases and J 5 bases, with 9 bases left between them. CDR3 coding DNA: TGTGCCAGCAGCTGGGGGACTGACAATGAGCAGTTCTTC. It specifies CASSWGTDNEQFF. Variable domain in full (rest from reference TRBV11-3 and TRBJ2-1): EAGVVQSPRYKIIEKKQPVAFWCNPISGHNTLYWYLQNLGQGPELLIRYENEEAVDDSQLPKDRFSAERLKGVDSTLKIQPAELGDSAVYLCASSWGTDNEQFFGPGTRLTVL.

The chain employs TRBV7-2 and TRBJ1-2; D is uncertain. Trimming took off 0 bases at V and 0 bases at J, with 11 bases between the two ends. The CDR3 extends over 16 amino acids. Germline assignment: CDR1 SGHTA and CDR2 FQGNSA. The CDR3: CASSLAHLSPNYGYTF. The CDR3 DNA sequence: TGTGCCAGCAGCTTAGCGCATTTAAGCCCTAACTATGGCTACACCTTC.

The rearrangement links TRBV19 to TRBJ2-2; a possible D gene is TRBD1 (6 bases). CDR1 LNHDA and CDR2 SQIVND come from the germline V gene (reference sequence). Trimming shortened V by 11 bases and J by 1 base, and 20 bases separated the two germline ends. The CDR3 consists of 16 residues. CDR3 coding DNA: TGTGCCTCCCGGGCAGGGGCTAGGAGGAACACCGGGGAGCTGTTTTTT. This encodes CASRAGARRNTGELFF.

V gene TRBV28 combines with J gene TRBJ2-7; no firm D call. V lost 4 bases, J lost 2 bases, and 6 bases lay in between. Germline CDR1 reads MDHEN; CDR2 reads SYDVKM. This CDR3 has 12 residues. CDR3 DNA: TGTGCCAGCAGTTCCGGGCCCTACGAGCAGTACTTC. Translated: CASSSGPYEQYF.

J is TRBJ2-1 and V is TRBV5-1; D may correspond to TRBD1 or TRBD2 (5 bases each). This CDR3 spans 16 amino acids. Germline-derived CDR1 and CDR2 are SGHRS and YFSETQ. Trimming took 4 bases from V and 8 from J, leaving 22 bases between them. CDR3 sequence (DNA): TGCGCCAGCAGCCTCCCCCGGGGCGATAAGATGGATGAGCAGTTCTTC. Its protein product is CASSLPRGDKMDEQFF.

J is TRBJ1-2 and V is TRBV28, with D possibly matching TRBD1 (6 bases). V was pared by 7 bases and J by 2 bases, with 17 bases between. CDR3 length: 15 residues. Germline V gene data show CDR1 as MDHEN and CDR2 as SYDVKM. In DNA form, the CDR3 reads TGTGCCAGCACCCTGTGGGACACACTAAACTATGGCTACACCTTC. Protein: CASTLWDTLNYGYTF.

This clone was recorded a few times. The chain has TRBV9 and TRBJ2-2, with D hard to call. V was shortened by 0 bases and J by 4 bases, with 4 bases between the two germline ends. This CDR3 has 13 residues. The germline CDR1 and CDR2 sequences are SGDLS and YYNGEE. CDR3 in DNA: TGTGCCAGCAGCGTAGCATCCACCGGGGAGCTGTTTTTT. This codes for CASSVASTGELFF.

This rearrangement joins TRBV9 to TRBJ1-1, with D unresolved. This CDR3 contains 15 residues. V was pared by 2 bases and J by 1 base, with 12 bases between. CDR1 is SGDLS, CDR2 YYNGEE, per germline. The CDR3 spells CASSVWAEQNTEAFF. The CDR3 nucleotides read TGTGCCAGCAGCGTCTGGGCAGAACAGAACACTGAAGCTTTCTTT.

About this clone itself: As the CDR3 is not closed by the conserved phenylalanine or tryptophan, this likely results from a read error. This chain links TRBV2 with TRBJ1-1; D perhaps matches TRBD1 (5 bases). The germline V gene has CDR1 SNHLY and CDR2 FYNNEI. Trimming took off 5 bases at V and 1 base at J, with 8 bases between the two ends. This CDR3 contains 13 residues. CDR3 in amino acids: CASSRDPNTEAFL. The CDR3 DNA follows: TGTGCCAGCAGTCGGGACCCGAACACTGAAGCTTTCCTT.

This clone was counted only a few times. The chain is built from TRBV19 and TRBJ2-1; 8 nucleotides match TRBD1. The CDR3 sequence is 14 residues long. The germline gives CDR1 LNHDA, CDR2 SQIVND (reference sequence). Trimming removed 6 bases from V and 2 bases from J; junction bases left unmatched: 3. The CDR3 reads CASSSQGAYNEQFF. Here the CDR3 DNA reads TGTGCCAGTAGCTCACAGGGGGCCTACAATGAGCAGTTCTTC.

The chain links TRBV19 to TRBJ2-7; tentatively, D is TRBD1 (6 bases). The germline CDR1 and CDR2 sequences are LNHDA and SQIVND (reference sequence). Trimming took 6 bases from V and 4 from J, leaving 16 bases between them. The CDR3 covers 14 residues. CDR3 sequence: CASREGRDNYEQYF. The CDR3 nucleotides read TGTGCCAGTAGGGAAGGCCGGGACAATTACGAGCAGTACTTC.

The chain carries TRBV27 and TRBJ2-7; tentative D call: TRBD1 (6 bases). The ends were cut back, 3 bases at V and 3 bases at J, with 12 bases in the middle. The germline gives CDR1 MNHEY, CDR2 SMNVEV (reference sequence). The CDR3 has 14 amino acids. CDR3 in DNA: TGTGCCAGCAGTTTCCAGAACAGGGTCTACGAGCAGTACTTC. Translating it yields CASSFQNRVYEQYF.

V and J are TRBV7-9 and TRBJ2-2; 13 bases align to TRBD2. The CDR3 is made up of 17 amino acids. Trimming took 5 bases from V and 2 from J; bases not matched to a gene: 5. Germline CDR1 is SEHNR and CDR2 is FQNEAQ (reference sequence). CDR3 nucleotides: TGTGCCAGCAGCCACGGACTAGCGGGAGCTAACACCGGGGAGCTGTTTTTT. Translated: CASSHGLAGANTGELFF.

This chain joins TRBV13 and TRBJ2-1, with a possible D match to TRBD2 (7 bases). The CDR3 has 14 residues. Germline V gene sequence: CDR1 PRHDT, CDR2 FYEKMQ (reference sequence). Trimming stripped 4 bases from V and 7 bases from J, with 14 bases between. CDR3 nucleotide sequence: TGTGCCAGCAGCTCCCCAGCGGGGACAAATGAGCAGTTCTTC. This encodes CASSSPAGTNEQFF. Based on the CDR3 plus reference TRBV13 and TRBJ2-1, the full variable domain is AAGVIQSPRHLIKEKRETATLKCYPIPRHDTVYWYQQGPGQDPQFLISFYEKMQSDKGSIPDRFSAQQFSDYHSELNMSSLELGDSALYFCASSSPAGTNEQFFGPGTRLTVL.

The V call is TRBV19, the J call TRBJ2-5; D tentatively fits TRBD1 or TRBD2 (5 bases each). Germline V gene sequence: CDR1 LNHDA, CDR2 SQIVND (reference sequence). Trimming pared 5 bases from V and 6 bases from J, leaving 16 bases between. The length of the CDR3 is 14 residues. The CDR3 protein is CASSPGTPRKTQYF. The CDR3 coding sequence is TGTGCCAGTAGTCCTGGGACCCCTCGGAAGACCCAGTACTTC. The full variable domain, completed using reference TRBV19 and TRBJ2-5, is DGGITQSPKYLFRKEGQNVTLSCEQNLNHDAMYWYRQDPGQGLRLIYYSQIVNDFQKGDIAEGYSVSREKKESFPLTVTSAQKNPTAFYLCASSPGTPRKTQYFGPGTRLLVL.

The V and J genes are TRBV28 and TRBJ1-5; no definite D call. Germline V CDR1 and CDR2: MDHEN, SYDVKM. Trimming took 7 bases from V and 0 from J, leaving 10 bases between them. This CDR3 comprises 14 residues. For the CDR3, the DNA is TGTGCCAGCAAATATCCGGCTAGCAATCAGCCCCAGCATTTT. Amino acid sequence: CASKYPASNQPQHF.

A remark on this clone: At one of its ends the junction is not consistent with the germline gene, which may arise from a read error. The chain links TRBV7-7 to TRBJ1-1, with D unresolved. This CDR3 is 13 amino acids long. Germline V CDR1 and CDR2: SSHAT, FNYEAQ (reference sequence). The CDR3 coding sequence is TGTGCTAGCAGCTTAGACGTGAACACTGAAGCTTTCTTT. Encoded protein: CASSLDVNTEAFF. Drawing the rest from reference TRBV7-7 and TRBJ1-1, the complete variable domain is GAGVSQSPRYKVTKRGQDVTLRCDPISSHATLYWYQQALGQGPEFLTYFNYEAQPDKSGLPSDRFSAERPEGSISTLTIQRTEQRDSAMYRCASSLDVNTEAFFGQGTRLTVV.